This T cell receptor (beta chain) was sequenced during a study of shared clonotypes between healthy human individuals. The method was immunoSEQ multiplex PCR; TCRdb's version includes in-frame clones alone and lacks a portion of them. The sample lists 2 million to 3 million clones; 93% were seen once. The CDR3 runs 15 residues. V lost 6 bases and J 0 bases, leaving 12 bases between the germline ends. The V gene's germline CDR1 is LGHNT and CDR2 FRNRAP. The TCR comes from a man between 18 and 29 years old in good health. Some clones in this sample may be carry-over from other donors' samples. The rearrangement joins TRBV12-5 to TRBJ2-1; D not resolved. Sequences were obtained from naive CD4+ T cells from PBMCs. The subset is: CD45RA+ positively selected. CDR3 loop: CASGVRTNSYNEQFF. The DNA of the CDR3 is TGTGCTAGTGGGGTACGAACAAACTCCTACAATGAGCAGTTCTTC.